This TCR beta chain was captured in a study of CD8+CD57+ T cells in acquired aplastic anemia. Deletions cut 2 bases from V and 3 bases from J, with 14 bases between. Germline V gene lookup returns CDR1 SNHLY and CDR2 FYNNEI. The CDR3 consists of 15 residues. By flow cytometry, patients selected for sequencing had shown an expansion of CD8+CD57+ cells. The patients all had a severe acquired aplastic anemia diagnosis. TCR beta VDJ and CDR3 were profiled, and genomic DNA was the template. One entry per CDR3 protein results from TCRdb running MiXCR on the reads. The data show around 210,000 distinct CDR3 sequences, 50% to 70% seen once.

Sequencing was carried out using sorted CD4+, CD8+, or CD8+CD57+ T cells (not recorded which) from PBMCs. The sequence came from a human donor with aplastic anemia. The gene calls are TRBV2 and TRBJ2-7, with D perhaps assigned TRBD1 or TRBD2 (5 bases each). The CDR3 coding sequence is TGTGCCAGCAGTGAATTAGGGACGGACCGCTACGAGCAGTACTTC. It translates to CASSELGTDRYEQYF.